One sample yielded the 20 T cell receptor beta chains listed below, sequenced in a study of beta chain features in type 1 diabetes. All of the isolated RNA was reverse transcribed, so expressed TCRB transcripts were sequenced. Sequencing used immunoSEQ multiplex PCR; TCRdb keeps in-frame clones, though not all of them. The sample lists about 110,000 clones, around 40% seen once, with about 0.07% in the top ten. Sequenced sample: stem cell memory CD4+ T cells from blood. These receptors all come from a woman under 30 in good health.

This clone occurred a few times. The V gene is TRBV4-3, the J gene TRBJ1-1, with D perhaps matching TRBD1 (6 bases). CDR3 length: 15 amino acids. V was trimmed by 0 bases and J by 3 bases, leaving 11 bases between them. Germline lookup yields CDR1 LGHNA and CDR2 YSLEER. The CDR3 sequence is CASSQDMGADTEAFF. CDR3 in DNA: TGCGCCAGCAGCCAAGACATGGGGGCTGACACTGAAGCTTTCTTT.

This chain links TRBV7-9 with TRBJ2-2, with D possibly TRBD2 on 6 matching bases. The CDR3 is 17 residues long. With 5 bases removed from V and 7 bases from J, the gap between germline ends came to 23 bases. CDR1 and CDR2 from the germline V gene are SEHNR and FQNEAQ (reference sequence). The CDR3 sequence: CASSDKGGIQYYGELFF. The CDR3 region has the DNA TGTGCCAGCAGCGACAAAGGCGGGATCCAGTATTACGGGGAGCTGTTTTTT. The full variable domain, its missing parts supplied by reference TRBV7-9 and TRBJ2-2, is DTGVSQNPRHKITKRGQNVTFRCDPISEHNRLYWYRQTLGQGPEFLTYFQNEAQLEKSRLLSDRFSAERPKGSFSTLEIQRTEQGDSAMYLCASSDKGGIQYYGELFFGEGSRLTVL.

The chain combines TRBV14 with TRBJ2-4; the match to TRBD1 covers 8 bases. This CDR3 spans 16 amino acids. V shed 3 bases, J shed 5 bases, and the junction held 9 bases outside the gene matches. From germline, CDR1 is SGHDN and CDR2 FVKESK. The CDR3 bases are TGTGCCAGCAGCCAGGGCCTGGGCAGGGGGCAAAACATTCAGTACTTC. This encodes CASSQGLGRGQNIQYF. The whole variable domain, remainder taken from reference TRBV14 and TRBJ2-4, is EAGVTQFPSHSVIEKGQTVTLRCDPISGHDNLYWYRRVMGKEIKFLLHFVKESKQDESGMPNNRFLAERTGGTYSTLKVQPAELEDSGVYFCASSQGLGRGQNIQYFGAGTRLSVL.

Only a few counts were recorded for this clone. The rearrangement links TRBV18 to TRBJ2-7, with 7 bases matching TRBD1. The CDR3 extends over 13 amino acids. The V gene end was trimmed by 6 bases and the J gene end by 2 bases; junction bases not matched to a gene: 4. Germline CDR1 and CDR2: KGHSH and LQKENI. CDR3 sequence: CASSRQGPYEQYF. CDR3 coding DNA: TGTGCCAGCTCGCGACAGGGCCCCTACGAGCAGTACTTC.

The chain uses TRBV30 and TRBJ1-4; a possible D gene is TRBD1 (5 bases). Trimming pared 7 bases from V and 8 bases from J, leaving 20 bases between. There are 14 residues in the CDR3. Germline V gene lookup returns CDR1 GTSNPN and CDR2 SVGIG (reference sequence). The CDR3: CALGGRGIREKLFF. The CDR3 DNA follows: TGTGCCTTGGGGGGACGGGGGATTAGAGAAAAACTGTTTTTT.

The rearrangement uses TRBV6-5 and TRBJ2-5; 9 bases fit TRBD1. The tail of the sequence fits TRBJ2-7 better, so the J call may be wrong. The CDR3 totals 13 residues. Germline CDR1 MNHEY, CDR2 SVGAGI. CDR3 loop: CASRGTGSYEQYF. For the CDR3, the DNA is TGTGCCAGCAGGGGGACAGGGTCCTACGAGCAGTACTTC.

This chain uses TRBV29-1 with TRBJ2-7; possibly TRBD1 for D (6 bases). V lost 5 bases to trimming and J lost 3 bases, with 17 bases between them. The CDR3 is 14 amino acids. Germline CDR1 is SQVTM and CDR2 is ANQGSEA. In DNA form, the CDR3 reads TGCAGCGTTTCCCACAGGGCTAGATTCTACGAGCAGTACTTC. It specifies CSVSHRARFYEQYF.

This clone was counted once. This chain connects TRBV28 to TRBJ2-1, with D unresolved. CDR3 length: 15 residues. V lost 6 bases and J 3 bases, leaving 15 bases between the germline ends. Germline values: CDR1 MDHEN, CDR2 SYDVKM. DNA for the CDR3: TGTGCCAGCAGATTTTCAATGTACTTCTACAATGAGCAGTTCTTC. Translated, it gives CASRFSMYFYNEQFF.

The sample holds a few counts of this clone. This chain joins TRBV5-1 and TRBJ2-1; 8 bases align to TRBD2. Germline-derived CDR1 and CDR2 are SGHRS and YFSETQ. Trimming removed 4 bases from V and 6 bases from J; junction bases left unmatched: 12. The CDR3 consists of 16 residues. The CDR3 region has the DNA TGCGCCAGCAGCGGGGGACTAAGCGGGAGAAGCAATGAGCAGTTCTTC. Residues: CASSGGLSGRSNEQFF.

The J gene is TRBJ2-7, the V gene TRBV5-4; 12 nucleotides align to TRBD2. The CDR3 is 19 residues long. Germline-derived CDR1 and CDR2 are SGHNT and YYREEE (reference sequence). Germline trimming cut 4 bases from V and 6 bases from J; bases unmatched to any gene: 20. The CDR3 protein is CASSRNTRLAGVKMGEQYF. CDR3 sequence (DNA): TGTGCCAGCAGCCGCAACACAAGACTAGCGGGAGTCAAGATGGGCGAGCAGTACTTC. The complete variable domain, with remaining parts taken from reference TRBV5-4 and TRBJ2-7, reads ETGVTQSPTHLIKTRGQQVTLRCSSQSGHNTVSWYQQALGQGPQFIFQYYREEENGRGNFPPRFSGLQFPNYSSELNVNALELDDSALYLCASSRNTRLAGVKMGEQYFGPGTRLTVT.

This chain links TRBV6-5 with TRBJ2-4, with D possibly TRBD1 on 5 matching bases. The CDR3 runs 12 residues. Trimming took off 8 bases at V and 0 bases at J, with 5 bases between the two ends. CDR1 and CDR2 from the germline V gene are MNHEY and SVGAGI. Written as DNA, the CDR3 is TGTGCCAGCGGACAAGCCAAAAACATTCAGTACTTC. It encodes CASGQAKNIQYF.

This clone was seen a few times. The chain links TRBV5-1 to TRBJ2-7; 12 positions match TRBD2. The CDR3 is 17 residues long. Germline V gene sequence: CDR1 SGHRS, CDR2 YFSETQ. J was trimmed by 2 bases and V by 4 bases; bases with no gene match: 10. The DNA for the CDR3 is TGCGCCAGCAGCCGGGGGGATACTAGCGGGAGGACCTACGAGCAGTACTTC. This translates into CASSRGDTSGRTYEQYF.

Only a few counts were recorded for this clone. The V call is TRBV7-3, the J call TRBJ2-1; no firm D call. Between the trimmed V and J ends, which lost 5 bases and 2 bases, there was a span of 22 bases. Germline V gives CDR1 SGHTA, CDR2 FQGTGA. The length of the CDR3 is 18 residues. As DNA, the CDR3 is TGTGCCAGCAGCCGGAACCGTATCCGGCGGTCCCCCTACAATGAGCAGTTCTTC. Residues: CASSRNRIRRSPYNEQFF. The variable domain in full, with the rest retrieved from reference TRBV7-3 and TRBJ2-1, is GAGVSQTPSNKVTEKGKYVELRCDPISGHTALYWYRQSLGQGPEFLIYFQGTGAADDSGLPNDRFFAVRPEGSVSTLKIQRTERGDSAVYLCASSRNRIRRSPYNEQFFGPGTRLTVL.

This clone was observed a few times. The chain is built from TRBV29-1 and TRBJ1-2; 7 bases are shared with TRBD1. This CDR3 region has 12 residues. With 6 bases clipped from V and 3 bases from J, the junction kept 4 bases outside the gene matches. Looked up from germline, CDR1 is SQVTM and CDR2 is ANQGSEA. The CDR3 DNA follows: TGCAGCGTCGCAACAGGGGACTATGGCTACACCTTC. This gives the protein CSVATGDYGYTF. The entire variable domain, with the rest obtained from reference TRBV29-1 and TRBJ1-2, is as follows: SAVISQKPSRDICQRGTSLTIQCQVDSQVTMMFWYRQQPGQSLTLIATANQGSEATYESGFVIDKFPISRPNLTFSTLTVSNMSPEDSSIYLCSVATGDYGYTFGSGTRLTVV.

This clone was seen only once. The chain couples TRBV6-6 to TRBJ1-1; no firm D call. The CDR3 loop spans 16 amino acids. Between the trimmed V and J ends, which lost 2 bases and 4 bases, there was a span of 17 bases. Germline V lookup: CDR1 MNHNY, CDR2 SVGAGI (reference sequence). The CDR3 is CASSYTPSTGGTEAFF. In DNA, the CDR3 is TGTGCCAGCAGTTACACGCCCTCAACGGGTGGCACTGAAGCTTTCTTT.

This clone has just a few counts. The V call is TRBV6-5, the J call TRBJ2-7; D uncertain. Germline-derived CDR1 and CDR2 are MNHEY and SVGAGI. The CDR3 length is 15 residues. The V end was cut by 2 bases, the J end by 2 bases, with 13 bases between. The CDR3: CASSYSRSSAYEQYF. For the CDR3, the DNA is TGTGCCAGCAGTTACAGTAGGAGTTCGGCCTACGAGCAGTACTTC.

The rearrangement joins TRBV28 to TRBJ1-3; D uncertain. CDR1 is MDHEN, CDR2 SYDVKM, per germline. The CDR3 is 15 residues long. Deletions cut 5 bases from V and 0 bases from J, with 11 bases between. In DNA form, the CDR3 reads TGTGCCAGCAGTCCAACGCTGAGCTCTGGAAACACCATATATTTT. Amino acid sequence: CASSPTLSSGNTIYF.

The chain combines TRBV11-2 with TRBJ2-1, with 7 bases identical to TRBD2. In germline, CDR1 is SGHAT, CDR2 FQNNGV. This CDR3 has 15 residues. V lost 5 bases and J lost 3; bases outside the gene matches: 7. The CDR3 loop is CASSPGRGSYNEQFF. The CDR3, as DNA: TGTGCCAGCAGCCCAGGGAGGGGCAGCTACAATGAGCAGTTCTTC. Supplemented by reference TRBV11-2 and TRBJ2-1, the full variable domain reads EAGVAQSPRYKIIEKRQSVAFWCNPISGHATLYWYQQILGQGPKLLIQFQNNGVVDDSQLPKDRFSAERLKGVDSTLKIQPAKLEDSAVYLCASSPGRGSYNEQFFGPGTRLTVL.

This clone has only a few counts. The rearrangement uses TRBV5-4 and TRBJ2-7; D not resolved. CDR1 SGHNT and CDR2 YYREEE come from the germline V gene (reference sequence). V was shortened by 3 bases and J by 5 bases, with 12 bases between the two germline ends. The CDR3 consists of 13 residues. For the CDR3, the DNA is TGTGCCAGCAGCTCCGCGTCTGAGAACGAGCAGTACTTC. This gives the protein CASSSASENEQYF.

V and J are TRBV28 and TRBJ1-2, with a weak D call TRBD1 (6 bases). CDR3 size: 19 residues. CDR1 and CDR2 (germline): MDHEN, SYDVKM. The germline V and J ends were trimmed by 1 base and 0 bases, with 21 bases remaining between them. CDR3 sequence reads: CASSLSALPTDSPNYGYTF. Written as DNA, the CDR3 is TGTGCCAGCAGTTTATCCGCGCTCCCCACGGACAGCCCTAACTATGGCTACACCTTC.